The 5 T cell receptor beta chains below were found in one sample sequenced in a study of a mutant IDH1 vaccine in newly diagnosed glioma. Assay used: immunoSEQ multiplex PCR; TCRdb lists only in-frame clones, some missing. This sample has just under 95,000 clones, with around 80% found just once. Time point defined: baseline, week 1 (first vaccination visit). Treatment here: pre-vaccination baseline after standard-of-care therapy. Sequencing was performed on PBMCs, taken from a glioma patient treated with radiotherapy, temozolomide or both. These TCRs come from a middle-aged man with glioma.

This clone occurred a few times. The J gene is TRBJ2-7, the V gene TRBV30; D unclear. Germline V CDR1 and CDR2: GTSNPN, SVGIG (reference sequence). The CDR3 totals 11 residues. Trimming took off 1 base at V and 5 bases at J, with 6 bases between the two ends. As DNA, the CDR3 is TGTGCCTGGAGTGGTCTGGACGAGCAGTACTTC. It encodes CAWSGLDEQYF.

This chain joins TRBV14 and TRBJ1-4; D call uncertain. Germline CDR1 reads SGHDN; CDR2 reads FVKESK. The CDR3 contains 15 residues. Trimming cost V 2 bases and J 2 bases, with 9 bases left between them. The CDR3 sequence: CASSQKLRTNEKLFF. As DNA, the CDR3 is TGTGCCAGCAGCCAAAAGTTGCGGACTAATGAAAAACTGTTTTTT.

The V gene is TRBV6-5, the J gene TRBJ2-3, with D unclear. This CDR3 has 14 residues. The V end was cut by 0 bases, the J end by 9 bases, with 13 bases between. From germline, CDR1 is MNHEY and CDR2 SVGAGI. The CDR3 sequence: CASSYSFGLKTQYF. The CDR3 DNA is TGTGCCAGCAGTTACTCATTTGGGCTCAAGACGCAGTATTTT.

The count of this clone is one. This sequence joins TRBV30 and TRBJ2-4; D is ambiguous. Per the germline V gene, CDR1 is GTSNPN and CDR2 is SVGIG (reference sequence). The CDR3 is 12 residues long. V was pared by 2 bases and J by 2 bases, with 4 bases between. The CDR3 coding sequence is TGTGCCTGGAGTAACTCCAAAAACATTCAGTACTTC. Amino acids: CAWSNSKNIQYF.

This clone was seen a handful of times. The chain recombines TRBV10-2 with TRBJ2-7, with 15 bases fitting TRBD2. V lost 6 bases to trimming and J lost 6 bases; unmatched junction nucleotides: 6. Germline V gene sequence: CDR1 WSHSY, CDR2 SAAADI. The CDR3 spans 15 residues. Here the CDR3 DNA reads TGCGCCAGCAGACTCCCGGGACTAGCGGGAGGCGAGCAGTACTTC. It specifies CASRLPGLAGGEQYF.